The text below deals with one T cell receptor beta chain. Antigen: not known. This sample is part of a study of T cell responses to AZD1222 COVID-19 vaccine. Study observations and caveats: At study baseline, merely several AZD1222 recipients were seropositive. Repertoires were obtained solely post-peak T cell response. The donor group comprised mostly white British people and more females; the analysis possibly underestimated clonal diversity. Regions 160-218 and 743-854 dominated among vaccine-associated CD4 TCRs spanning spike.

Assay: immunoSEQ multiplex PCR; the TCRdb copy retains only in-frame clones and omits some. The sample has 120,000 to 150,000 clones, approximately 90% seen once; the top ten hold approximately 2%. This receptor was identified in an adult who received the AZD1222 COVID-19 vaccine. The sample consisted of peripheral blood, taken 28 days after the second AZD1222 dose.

CDR3 residues: CASSPPGAHLGAKNIQYF. The CDR3 nucleotides read TGTGCCAGCTCACCACCGGGGGCCCACCTGGGGGCCAAAAACATTCAGTACTTC. The chain employs TRBV18 and TRBJ2-4; TRBD1 might be the D (6 bases). Per the germline V gene, CDR1 is KGHSH and CDR2 is LQKENI. The V end lost 0 bases, the J end lost 1 base, and 16 bases lay between the germline ends. The CDR3 is made up of 18 amino acids. The full variable domain, with the rest looked up from reference TRBV18 and TRBJ2-4, is NAGVMQNPRHLVRRRGQEARLRCSPMKGHSHVYWYRQLPEEGLKFMVYLQKENIIDESGMPKERFSAEFPKEGPSILRIQQVVRGDSAAYFCASSPPGAHLGAKNIQYFGAGTRLSVL.